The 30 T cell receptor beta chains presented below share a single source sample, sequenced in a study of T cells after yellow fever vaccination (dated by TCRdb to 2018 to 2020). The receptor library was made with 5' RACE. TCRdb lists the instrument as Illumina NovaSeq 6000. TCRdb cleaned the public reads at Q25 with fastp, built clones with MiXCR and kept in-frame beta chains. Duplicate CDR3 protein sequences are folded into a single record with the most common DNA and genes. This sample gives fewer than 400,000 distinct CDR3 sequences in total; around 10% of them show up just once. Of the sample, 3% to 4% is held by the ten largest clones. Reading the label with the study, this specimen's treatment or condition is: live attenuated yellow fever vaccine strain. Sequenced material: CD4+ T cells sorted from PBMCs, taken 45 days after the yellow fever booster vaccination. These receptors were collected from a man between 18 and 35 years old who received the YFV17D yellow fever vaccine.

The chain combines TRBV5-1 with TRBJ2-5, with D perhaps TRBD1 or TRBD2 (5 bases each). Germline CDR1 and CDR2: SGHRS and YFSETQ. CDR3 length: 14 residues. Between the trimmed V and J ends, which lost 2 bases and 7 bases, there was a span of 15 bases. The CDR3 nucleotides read TGCGCCAGCAGCTTCCGGGACCCTCGGGGGACCCAGTACTTC. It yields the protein CASSFRDPRGTQYF.

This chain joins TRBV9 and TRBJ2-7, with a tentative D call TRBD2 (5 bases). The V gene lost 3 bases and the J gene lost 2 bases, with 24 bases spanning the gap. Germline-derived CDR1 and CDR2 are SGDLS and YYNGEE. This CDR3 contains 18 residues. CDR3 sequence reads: CASSEHPSGSGIAYEQYF. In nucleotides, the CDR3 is TGTGCCAGCAGCGAACACCCCTCGGGCTCCGGGATTGCCTACGAGCAGTACTTC.

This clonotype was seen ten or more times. CDR3 coding DNA: TGTGCCAGCAGCTTTCAGGGGGCTAGCACCGGGGAGCTGTTTTTT. Its translation is CASSFQGASTGELFF. The J gene is TRBJ2-2, the V gene TRBV7-9; 8 bases match TRBD1. V was clipped by 3 bases and J by 4 bases; unmatched bases: 4. Germline values: CDR1 SEHNR, CDR2 FQNEAQ (reference sequence). The CDR3 has 15 residues.

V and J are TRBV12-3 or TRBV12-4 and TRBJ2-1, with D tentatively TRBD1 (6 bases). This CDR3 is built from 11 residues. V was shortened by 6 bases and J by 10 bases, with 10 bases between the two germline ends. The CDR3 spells CASRSRGEQFF. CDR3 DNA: TGTGCCAGCAGGAGTAGGGGGGAGCAGTTCTTC.

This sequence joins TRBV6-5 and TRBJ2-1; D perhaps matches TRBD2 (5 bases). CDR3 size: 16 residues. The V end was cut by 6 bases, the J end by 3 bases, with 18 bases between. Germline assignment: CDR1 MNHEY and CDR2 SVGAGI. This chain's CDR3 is CASSLPRAVGYNEQFF. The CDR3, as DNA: TGTGCCAGCAGCCTTCCGCGGGCGGTAGGCTACAATGAGCAGTTCTTC.

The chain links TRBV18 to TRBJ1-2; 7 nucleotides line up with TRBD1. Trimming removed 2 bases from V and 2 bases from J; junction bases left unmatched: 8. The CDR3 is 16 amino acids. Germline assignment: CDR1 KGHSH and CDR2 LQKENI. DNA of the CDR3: TGTGCCAGCTCACCAGAGACAGGGTATCACAACTATGGCTACACCTTC. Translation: CASSPETGYHNYGYTF.

CDR3: CASSEYRVTDTQYF. CDR3 nucleotides: TGTGCCAGCAGTGAATACAGAGTCACAGATACGCAGTATTTT. The chain links TRBV6-1 to TRBJ2-3, with no clear D. This CDR3 is built from 14 residues. Trimming took off 2 bases at V and 2 bases at J, with 8 bases between the two ends. Germline CDR1 MNHNS, CDR2 SASEGT.

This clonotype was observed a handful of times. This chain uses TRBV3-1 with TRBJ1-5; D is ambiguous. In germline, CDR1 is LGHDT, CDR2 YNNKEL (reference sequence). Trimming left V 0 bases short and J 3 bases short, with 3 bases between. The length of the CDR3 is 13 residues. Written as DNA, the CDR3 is TGTGCCAGCAGCCAAGAGTCCAATCAGCCCCAGCATTTT. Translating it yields CASSQESNQPQHF.

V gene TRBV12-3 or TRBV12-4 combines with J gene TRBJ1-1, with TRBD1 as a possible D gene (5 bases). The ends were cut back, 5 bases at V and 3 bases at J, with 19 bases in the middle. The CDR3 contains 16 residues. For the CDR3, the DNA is TGTGCCAGCAGTCAAAGGGGTGGGGTTTTCCACACTGAAGCTTTCTTT. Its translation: CASSQRGGVFHTEAFF.

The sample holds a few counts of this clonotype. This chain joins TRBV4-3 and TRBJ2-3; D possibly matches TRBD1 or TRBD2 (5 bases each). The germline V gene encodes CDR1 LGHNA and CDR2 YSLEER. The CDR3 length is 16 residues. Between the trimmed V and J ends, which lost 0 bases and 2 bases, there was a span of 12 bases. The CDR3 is CASSQDGRGDTDTQYF. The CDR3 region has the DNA TGCGCCAGCAGCCAAGATGGGAGAGGGGACACAGATACGCAGTATTTT.

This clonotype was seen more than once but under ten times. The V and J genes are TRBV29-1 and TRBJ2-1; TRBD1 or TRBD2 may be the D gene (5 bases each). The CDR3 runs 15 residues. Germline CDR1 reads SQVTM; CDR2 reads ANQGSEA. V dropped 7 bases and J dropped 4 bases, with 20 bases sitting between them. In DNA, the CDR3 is TGCAGCGACGCTCCCGGGACGGCGCTTTACAATGAGCAGTTCTTC. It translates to CSDAPGTALYNEQFF.

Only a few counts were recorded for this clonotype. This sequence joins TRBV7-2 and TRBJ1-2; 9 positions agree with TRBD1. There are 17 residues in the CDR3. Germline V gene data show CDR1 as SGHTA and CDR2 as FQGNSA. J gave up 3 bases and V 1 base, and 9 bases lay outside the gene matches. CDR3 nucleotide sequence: TGTGCCAGCAGCTTAGAGTTGACAGGGGGAGGTTACTATGGCTACACCTTC. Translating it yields CASSLELTGGGYYGYTF.

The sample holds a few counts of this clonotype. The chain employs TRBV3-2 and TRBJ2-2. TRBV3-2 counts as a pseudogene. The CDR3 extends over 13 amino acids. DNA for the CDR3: TGTCCTTCTATCTTCGCGAACACCGGGGAGCTGTTTTTT. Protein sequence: CPSIFANTGELFF.

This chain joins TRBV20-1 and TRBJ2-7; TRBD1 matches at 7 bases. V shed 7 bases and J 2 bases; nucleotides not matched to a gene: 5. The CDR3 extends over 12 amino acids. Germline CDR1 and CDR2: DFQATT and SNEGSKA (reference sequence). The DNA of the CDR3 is TGCAGTGTCGCGACAGGGACCTACGAGCAGTACGTC. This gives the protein CSVATGTYEQYV.

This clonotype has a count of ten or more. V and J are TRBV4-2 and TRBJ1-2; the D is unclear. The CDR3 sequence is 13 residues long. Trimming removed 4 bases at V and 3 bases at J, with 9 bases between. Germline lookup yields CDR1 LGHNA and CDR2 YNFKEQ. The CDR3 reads CASSLKGDYGYTF. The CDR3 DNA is TGTGCCAGCAGCCTTAAGGGAGACTATGGCTACACCTTC.

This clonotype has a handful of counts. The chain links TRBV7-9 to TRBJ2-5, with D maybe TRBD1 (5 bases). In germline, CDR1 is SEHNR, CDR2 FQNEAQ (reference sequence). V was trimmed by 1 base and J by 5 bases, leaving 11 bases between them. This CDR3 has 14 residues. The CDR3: CASSLGQGPETQYF. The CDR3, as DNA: TGTGCCAGCAGCTTAGGCCAGGGCCCGGAGACCCAGTACTTC.

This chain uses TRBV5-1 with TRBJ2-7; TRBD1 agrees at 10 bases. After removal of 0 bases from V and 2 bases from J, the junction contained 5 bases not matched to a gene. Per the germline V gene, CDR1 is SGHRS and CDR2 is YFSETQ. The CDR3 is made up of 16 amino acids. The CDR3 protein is CASSLGPGQGAYEQYV. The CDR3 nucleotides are TGCGCCAGCAGCTTGGGCCCAGGACAGGGGGCCTACGAGCAGTACGTC.

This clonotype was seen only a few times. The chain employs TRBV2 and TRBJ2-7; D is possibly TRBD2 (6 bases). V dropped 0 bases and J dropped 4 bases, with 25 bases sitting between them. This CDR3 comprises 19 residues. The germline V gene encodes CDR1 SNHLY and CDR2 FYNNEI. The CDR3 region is CASSEAPGASGRRGYEQYV. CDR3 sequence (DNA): TGTGCCAGCAGTGAAGCGCCCGGCGCGTCGGGTCGGAGGGGATACGAGCAGTACGTC.

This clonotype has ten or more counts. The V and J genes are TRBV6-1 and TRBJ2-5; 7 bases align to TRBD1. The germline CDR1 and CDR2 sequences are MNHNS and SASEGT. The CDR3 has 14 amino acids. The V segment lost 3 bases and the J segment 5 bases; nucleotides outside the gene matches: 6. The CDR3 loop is CASSEDRSPETQYF. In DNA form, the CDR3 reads TGTGCCAGCAGTGAGGACAGGAGTCCGGAGACCCAGTACTTC.

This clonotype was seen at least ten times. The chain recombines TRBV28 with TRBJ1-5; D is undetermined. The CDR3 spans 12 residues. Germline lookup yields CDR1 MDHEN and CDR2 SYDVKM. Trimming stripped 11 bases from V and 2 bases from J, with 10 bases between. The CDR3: CAPTGRNQPQHF. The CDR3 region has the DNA TGTGCCCCCACCGGCCGCAATCAGCCCCAGCATTTT.

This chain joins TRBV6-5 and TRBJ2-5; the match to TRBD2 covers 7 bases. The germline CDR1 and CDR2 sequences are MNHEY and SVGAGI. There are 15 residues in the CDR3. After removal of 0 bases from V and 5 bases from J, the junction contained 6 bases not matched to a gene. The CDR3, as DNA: TGTGCCAGCAGTTACTCAGGACTAGTCCGGGAGACCCAGTACTTC. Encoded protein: CASSYSGLVRETQYF.

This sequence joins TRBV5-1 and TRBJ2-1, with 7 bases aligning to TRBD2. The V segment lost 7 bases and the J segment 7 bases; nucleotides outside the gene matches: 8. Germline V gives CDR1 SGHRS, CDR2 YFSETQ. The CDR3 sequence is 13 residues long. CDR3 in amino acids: CASGNGGGNEQFF. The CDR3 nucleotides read TGCGCCAGCGGGAACGGCGGGGGTAATGAGCAGTTCTTC.

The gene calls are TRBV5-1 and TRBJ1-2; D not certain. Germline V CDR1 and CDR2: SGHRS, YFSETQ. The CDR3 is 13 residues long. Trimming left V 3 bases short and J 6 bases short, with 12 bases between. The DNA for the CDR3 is TGCGCCAGCAGCTCCTCTTGGTTAAATGGCTACACCTTC. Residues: CASSSSWLNGYTF.

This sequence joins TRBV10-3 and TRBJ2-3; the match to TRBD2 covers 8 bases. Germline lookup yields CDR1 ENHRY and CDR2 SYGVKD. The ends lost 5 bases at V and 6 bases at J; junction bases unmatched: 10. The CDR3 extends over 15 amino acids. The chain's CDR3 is CAISISGEGADTQYF. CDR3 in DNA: TGTGCCATCAGTATTAGCGGGGAGGGAGCCGATACGCAGTATTTT.

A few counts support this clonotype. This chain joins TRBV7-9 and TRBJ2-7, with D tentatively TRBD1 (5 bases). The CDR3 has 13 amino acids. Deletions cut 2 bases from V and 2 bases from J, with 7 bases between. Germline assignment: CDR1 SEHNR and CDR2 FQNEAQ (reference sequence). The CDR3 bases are TGTGCCAGCAGCTTATTAGGGGCCTACGAGCAGTACTTC. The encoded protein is CASSLLGAYEQYF.

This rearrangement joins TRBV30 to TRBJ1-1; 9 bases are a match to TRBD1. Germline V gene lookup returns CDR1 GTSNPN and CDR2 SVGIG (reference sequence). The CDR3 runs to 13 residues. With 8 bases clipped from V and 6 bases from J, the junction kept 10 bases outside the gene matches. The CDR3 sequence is CAEQQGAHAEAFF. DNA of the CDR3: TGTGCCGAACAACAGGGGGCCCACGCTGAAGCTTTCTTT.

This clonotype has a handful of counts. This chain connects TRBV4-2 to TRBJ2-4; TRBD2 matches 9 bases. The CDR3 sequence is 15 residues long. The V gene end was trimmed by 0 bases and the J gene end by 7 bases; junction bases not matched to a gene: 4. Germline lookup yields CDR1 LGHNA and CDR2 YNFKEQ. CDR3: CASSQDGLAWNIQYF. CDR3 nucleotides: TGTGCCAGCAGCCAAGACGGACTAGCGTGGAACATTCAGTACTTC.

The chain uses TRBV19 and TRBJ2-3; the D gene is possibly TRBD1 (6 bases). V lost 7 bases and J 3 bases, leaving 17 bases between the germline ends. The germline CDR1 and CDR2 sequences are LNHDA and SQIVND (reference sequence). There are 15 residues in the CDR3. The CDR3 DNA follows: TGTGCCAGTAATCTTGGGCAGGGGTTGACAGATACGCAGTATTTT. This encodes CASNLGQGLTDTQYF.

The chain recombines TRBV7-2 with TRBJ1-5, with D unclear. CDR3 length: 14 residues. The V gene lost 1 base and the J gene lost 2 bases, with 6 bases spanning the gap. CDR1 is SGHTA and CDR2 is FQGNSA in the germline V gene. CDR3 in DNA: TGTGCCAGCAGCTTAGGGTCAGGCAATCAGCCCCAGCATTTT. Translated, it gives CASSLGSGNQPQHF.

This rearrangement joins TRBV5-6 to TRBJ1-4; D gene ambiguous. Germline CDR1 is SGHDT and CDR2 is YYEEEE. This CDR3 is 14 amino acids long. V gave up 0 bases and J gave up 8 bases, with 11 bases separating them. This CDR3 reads CASSLVWAREKLFF. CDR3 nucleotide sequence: TGTGCCAGCAGCTTGGTCTGGGCACGGGAAAAACTGTTTTTT.